A selection of T cell receptor beta chains follows, all from one sample in a study of shared clonotypes between healthy human individuals. The assay was immunoSEQ multiplex PCR, and TCRdb's table has in-frame clones only and misses some. The sample has over 95,000 clones, approximately 70% seen once. The sample consisted of memory CD8+ T cells sorted from blood. Receptors originate from a woman aged 25 to 39 in good health. CDR3s include the opening cysteine and the closing phenylalanine or tryptophan. Each record gives: J gene, D gene, CDR3 length, V gene, clone size, CDR3 protein, CDR3 DNA. A D gene is named only where the DNA matches it firmly. Size is omitted from some rows. Given values are once, few, many or a class for expanded clones.

j_call: TRBJ2-7; d_call: .; cdr3_length: 13; v_call: TRBV7-2; clone_size: .; cdr3_aa: CASSLRLPYEQYF; cdr3_nt: TGTGCCAGCAGCTTAAGACTACCCTACGAGCAGTACTTC
j_call: TRBJ2-3; d_call: .; cdr3_length: 14; v_call: TRBV6-5; clone_size: .; cdr3_aa: CASRGQREVDTQYF; cdr3_nt: TGTGCCAGCAGAGGACAGAGAGAGGTGGATACGCAGTATTTT
j_call: TRBJ1-3; d_call: .; cdr3_length: 14; v_call: TRBV13; clone_size: .; cdr3_aa: CASGAVDSGNTIYF; cdr3_nt: TGTGCCAGCGGGGCGGTCGACTCTGGAAACACCATATATTTT
j_call: TRBJ2-7; d_call: .; cdr3_length: 14; v_call: TRBV5-1; clone_size: .; cdr3_aa: CASSLNTWEYEQYF; cdr3_nt: TGCGCCAGCAGCTTAAACACATGGGAGTACGAGCAGTACTTC
j_call: TRBJ1-1; d_call: .; cdr3_length: 15; v_call: TRBV5-1; clone_size: many; cdr3_aa: CASSPDRQDNTEAFF; cdr3_nt: TGCGCCAGCAGCCCAGACCGACAGGACAACACTGAAGCTTTCTTT
j_call: TRBJ2-1; d_call: TRBD2; cdr3_length: 17; v_call: TRBV4-1; clone_size: .; cdr3_aa: CASSPSGGAGAANEQFF; cdr3_nt: TGCGCCAGCAGCCCAAGTGGGGGAGCGGGAGCCGCCAATGAGCAGTTCTTC
j_call: TRBJ1-2; d_call: TRBD1; cdr3_length: 15; v_call: TRBV2; clone_size: .; cdr3_aa: CASSDLSDRGSGYTF; cdr3_nt: TGTGCCAGCAGCGATCTTTCGGACAGGGGGAGCGGCTACACCTTC
j_call: TRBJ2-7; d_call: .; cdr3_length: 13; v_call: TRBV7-8; clone_size: few; cdr3_aa: CASSPLVMGEQYF; cdr3_nt: TGTGCCAGCAGCCCCTTGGTGATGGGCGAGCAGTACTTC
j_call: TRBJ2-1; d_call: .; cdr3_length: 14; v_call: TRBV27; clone_size: .; cdr3_aa: CASSPSPEFNEQFF; cdr3_nt: TGTGCCAGCAGTCCTAGCCCGGAGTTCAATGAGCAGTTCTTC
j_call: TRBJ1-3; d_call: .; cdr3_length: 18; v_call: TRBV11-2; clone_size: .; cdr3_aa: CASSLRAGTRLPGNTIYF; cdr3_nt: TGTGCCAGCAGCTTACGCGCAGGGACAAGGCTGCCTGGAAACACCATATATTTT
j_call: TRBJ2-7; d_call: .; cdr3_length: 16; v_call: TRBV7-9; clone_size: few; cdr3_aa: CASSLSPGTAPYEQYF; cdr3_nt: TGTGCCAGCAGCTTAAGTCCCGGGACGGCCCCTTACGAGCAGTACTTC
j_call: TRBJ2-1; d_call: .; cdr3_length: 12; v_call: TRBV10-3; clone_size: .; cdr3_aa: CATAREINEQFF; cdr3_nt: TGTGCCACCGCCCGGGAGATAAATGAGCAGTTCTTC
j_call: TRBJ2-1; d_call: TRBD2; cdr3_length: 16; v_call: TRBV6-5; clone_size: .; cdr3_aa: CASSLLRTSGSNEQFF; cdr3_nt: TGTGCCAGCAGTTTACTCCGGACTAGCGGAAGTAATGAGCAGTTCTTC
j_call: TRBJ2-3; d_call: .; cdr3_length: 14; v_call: TRBV6-6; clone_size: few; cdr3_aa: CASSYAQGTDTQYF; cdr3_nt: TGTGCCAGCAGTTACGCACAGGGCACAGATACGCAGTATTTT
j_call: TRBJ2-1; d_call: .; cdr3_length: 14; v_call: TRBV6-4; clone_size: few; cdr3_aa: CASSEFVASNEQFF; cdr3_nt: TGTGCCAGCAGTGAATTCGTAGCCTCCAATGAGCAGTTCTTC
j_call: TRBJ2-7; d_call: .; cdr3_length: 14; v_call: TRBV10-3; clone_size: .; cdr3_aa: CAIAHRTSSYEQYF; cdr3_nt: TGTGCCATCGCTCACAGGACTTCCTCCTACGAGCAGTACTTC
j_call: TRBJ1-5; d_call: .; cdr3_length: 16; v_call: TRBV27; clone_size: .; cdr3_aa: CASSMSRETTHQPQHF; cdr3_nt: TGTGCCAGCAGTATGTCAAGAGAGACAACCCATCAGCCCCAGCATTTT
j_call: TRBJ2-7; d_call: .; cdr3_length: 15; v_call: TRBV5-1; clone_size: .; cdr3_aa: CASSLGIGIAYEQYF; cdr3_nt: TGCGCCAGCAGCTTGGGTATCGGTATAGCGTACGAGCAGTACTTC
j_call: TRBJ2-1; d_call: .; cdr3_length: 20; v_call: TRBV10-3; clone_size: once; cdr3_aa: CAISERRQGATSGTYNEQFF; cdr3_nt: TGTGCCATCAGTGAGCGGAGACAGGGGGCAACTAGCGGGACTTACAATGAGCAGTTCTTC
j_call: TRBJ1-3; d_call: .; cdr3_length: 14; v_call: TRBV6-1; clone_size: .; cdr3_aa: CASRQPQLGNTIYF; cdr3_nt: TGTGCCAGCAGACAACCCCAACTGGGAAACACCATATATTTT
j_call: TRBJ1-5; d_call: .; cdr3_length: 15; v_call: TRBV10-2; clone_size: .; cdr3_aa: CASSEEGFQYQPQHF; cdr3_nt: TGCGCCAGCAGTGAGGAGGGTTTTCAATATCAGCCCCAGCATTTT
j_call: TRBJ2-2; d_call: TRBD1; cdr3_length: 15; v_call: TRBV7-2; clone_size: .; cdr3_aa: CASSFGRSGGGELFF; cdr3_nt: TGTGCCAGCAGCTTTGGCCGGTCAGGGGGCGGGGAGCTGTTTTTT
j_call: TRBJ2-1; d_call: TRBD2; cdr3_length: 17; v_call: TRBV4-1; clone_size: .; cdr3_aa: CASSQELLAGIYNEQFF; cdr3_nt: TGCGCCAGCAGCCAAGAATTACTAGCGGGTATATACAATGAGCAGTTCTTC
j_call: TRBJ2-1; d_call: .; cdr3_length: 17; v_call: TRBV4-2; clone_size: few; cdr3_aa: CASSQDTRRGPYNEQFF; cdr3_nt: TGTGCCAGCAGCCAAGATACACGGCGGGGTCCTTACAATGAGCAGTTCTTC